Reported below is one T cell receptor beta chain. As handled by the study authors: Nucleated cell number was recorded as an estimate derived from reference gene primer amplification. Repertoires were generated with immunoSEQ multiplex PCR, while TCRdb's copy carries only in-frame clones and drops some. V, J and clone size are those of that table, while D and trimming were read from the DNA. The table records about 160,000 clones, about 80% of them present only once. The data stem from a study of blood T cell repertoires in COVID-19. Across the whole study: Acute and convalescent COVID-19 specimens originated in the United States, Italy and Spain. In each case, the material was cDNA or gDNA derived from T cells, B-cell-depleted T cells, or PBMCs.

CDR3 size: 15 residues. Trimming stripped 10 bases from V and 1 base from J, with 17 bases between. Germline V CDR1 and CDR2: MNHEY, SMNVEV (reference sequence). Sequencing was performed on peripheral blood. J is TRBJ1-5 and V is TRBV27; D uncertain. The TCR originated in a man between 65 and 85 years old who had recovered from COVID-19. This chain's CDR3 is CATRGGGGSNQPQHF. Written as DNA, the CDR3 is TGTGCCACTCGTGGAGGAGGAGGGAGCAATCAGCCCCAGCATTTT.